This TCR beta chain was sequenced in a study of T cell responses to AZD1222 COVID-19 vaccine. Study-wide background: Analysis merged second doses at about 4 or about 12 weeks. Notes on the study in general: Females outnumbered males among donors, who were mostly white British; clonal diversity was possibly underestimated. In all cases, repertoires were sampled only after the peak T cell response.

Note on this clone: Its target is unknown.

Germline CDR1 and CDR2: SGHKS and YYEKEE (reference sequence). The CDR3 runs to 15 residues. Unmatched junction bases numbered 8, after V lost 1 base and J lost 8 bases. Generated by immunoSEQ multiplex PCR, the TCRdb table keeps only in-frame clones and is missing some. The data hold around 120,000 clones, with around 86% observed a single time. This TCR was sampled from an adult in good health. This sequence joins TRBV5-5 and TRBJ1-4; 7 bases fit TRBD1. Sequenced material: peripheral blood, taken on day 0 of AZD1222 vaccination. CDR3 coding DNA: TGTGCCAGCAGCTTGATTGGGACAGTGGGGGAAAAACTGTTTTTT. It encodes CASSLIGTVGEKLFF.